This paragraph reports one TCR beta chain. This specimen comes from a study of low-dose radiotherapy and immunotherapy resistance in tumors. Overall study context: Intravenous cyclophosphamide at 200 mg/m2 preceded radiation and immunotherapy by one day, every two weeks.

The J segment lost 1 base and the V segment lost 3 bases, leaving 5 bases of the junction unmatched. Germline CDR1 is DFQATT and CDR2 is SNEGSKA (reference sequence). There are 15 residues in the CDR3. In the RACIN dose-escalation trial, donors got nivolumab plus ipilimumab with aspirin, cyclophosphamide and radiotherapy. Patients deemed eligible presented with advanced solid tumors lacking tumor-infiltrating lymphocytes. Priming of first-strand cDNA relied on TRAV- and TRBV-specific primers (covering alpha and beta chains). The TCRs were subjected to amplification over approximately 20 PCR cycles employing a constant-region primer in conjunction with a V-primer adapter. TCRdb fed the reads into MiXCR, producing one record per CDR3 protein. Among around 9,000 distinct CDR3 sequences listed, about 75% were seen once.

This sequence originates from a human donor with advanced metastatic prostate, ovarian, gallbladder or colorectal cancer (not recorded which). This table probably holds off-target reads from a library built for another chain. The rearrangement joins TRBV20-1 to TRBJ2-1; TRBD2 matches at 8 bases. The CDR3 DNA reads TGCAGTGCTAGGGGACGACTAGCGTCCTACAATGAGCAGTTCTTC. This codes for CSARGRLASYNEQFF.